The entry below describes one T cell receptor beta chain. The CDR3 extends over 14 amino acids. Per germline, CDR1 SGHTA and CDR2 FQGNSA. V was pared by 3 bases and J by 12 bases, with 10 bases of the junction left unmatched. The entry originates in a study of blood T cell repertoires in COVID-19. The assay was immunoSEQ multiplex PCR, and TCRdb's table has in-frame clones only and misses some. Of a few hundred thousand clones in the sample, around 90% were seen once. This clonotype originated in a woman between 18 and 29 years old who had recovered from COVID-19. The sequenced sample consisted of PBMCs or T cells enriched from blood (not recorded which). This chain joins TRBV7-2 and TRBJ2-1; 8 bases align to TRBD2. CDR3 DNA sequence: TGTGCCAGCAGCTTGCGAATACCCGCGGGGGGGCAGTTCTTC. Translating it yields CASSLRIPAGGQFF.